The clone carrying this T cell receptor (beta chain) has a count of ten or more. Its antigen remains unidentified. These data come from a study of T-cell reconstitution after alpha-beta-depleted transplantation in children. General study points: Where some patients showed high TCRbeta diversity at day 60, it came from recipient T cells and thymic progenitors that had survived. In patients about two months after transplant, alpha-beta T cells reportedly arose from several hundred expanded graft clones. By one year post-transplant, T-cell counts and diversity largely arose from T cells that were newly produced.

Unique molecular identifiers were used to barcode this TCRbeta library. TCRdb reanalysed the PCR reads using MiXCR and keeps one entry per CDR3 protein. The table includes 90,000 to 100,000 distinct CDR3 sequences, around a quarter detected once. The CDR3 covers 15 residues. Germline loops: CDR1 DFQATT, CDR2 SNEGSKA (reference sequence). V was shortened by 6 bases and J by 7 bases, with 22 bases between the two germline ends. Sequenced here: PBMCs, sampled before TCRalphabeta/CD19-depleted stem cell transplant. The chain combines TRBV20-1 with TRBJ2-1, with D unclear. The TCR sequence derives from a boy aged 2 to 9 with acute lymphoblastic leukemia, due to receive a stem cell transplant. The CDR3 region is CSASADAVQWNEQFF. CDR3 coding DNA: TGCAGTGCCTCAGCTGACGCAGTACAATGGAATGAGCAGTTCTTC.